The T cell receptor beta chain under discussion was sequenced for a study of cytomegalovirus exposure and HLA in healthy donors. Germline CDR1 reads MNHEY; CDR2 reads SMNVEV (reference sequence). The CDR3 has 15 amino acids. Trimming pared 1 base from V and 7 bases from J, leaving 13 bases between. Separation from the roughly 670-subject first cohort characterized the roughly 120-subject validation cohort, to which the donors belonged. Sequencing used immunoSEQ multiplex PCR; TCRdb keeps in-frame clones, though not all of them. The table shows roughly 47,000 clones, with 93% occurring only once. The sequence was obtained from a woman aged 18-29 years in good health and CMV-seronegative. The sequencing input was PBMCs. The chain carries TRBV27 and TRBJ1-4; D is possibly TRBD1 (5 bases). The CDR3 reads CASSLWGREGEKLFF. In nucleotides, the CDR3 is TGTGCCAGCAGTTTATGGGGGAGGGAAGGTGAAAAACTGTTTTTT.